The next 23 T cell receptor beta chains were all read from a single sample in a study of T cell responses to AZD1222 COVID-19 vaccine. The assay was immunoSEQ multiplex PCR, and TCRdb's table has in-frame clones only and misses some. The sample has over 100,000 clones, roughly nine tenths seen once. This sample comprised peripheral blood, obtained on day 0 of AZD1222 vaccination. The receptors originated from an adult in good health.

The CDR3 spells CASSQAGQGSNRDYGYTF. The CDR3 DNA sequence: TGCGCCAGCAGCCAAGCTGGGCAGGGCAGCAATCGGGACTATGGCTACACCTTC. The chain has TRBV4-1 and TRBJ1-2, with D perhaps matching TRBD1 (5 bases). Germline CDR1 is MGHRA and CDR2 is YSYEKL. The CDR3 extends over 18 amino acids. V lost 1 base and J 3 bases, leaving 21 bases between the germline ends.

This chain joins TRBV7-9 and TRBJ1-1; no firm D call. The CDR3 covers 13 residues. Trimming cost V 2 bases and J 2 bases, with 6 bases left between them. Germline V CDR1 and CDR2: SEHNR, FQNEAQ (reference sequence). CDR3 DNA: TGTGCCAGCAGCTTACAGTTTAACACTGAAGCTTTCTTT. Protein: CASSLQFNTEAFF.

This chain connects TRBV5-1 to TRBJ1-1; TRBD1 might be the D (6 bases). Germline CDR1 is SGHRS and CDR2 is YFSETQ. The CDR3 totals 14 residues. V was cut by 3 bases and J by 0 bases, with 9 bases left in between. The CDR3 region is CASSWGAVNTEAFF. DNA of the CDR3: TGCGCCAGCAGCTGGGGGGCTGTGAACACTGAAGCTTTCTTT.

The chain recombines TRBV3-1 (or the pseudogene TRBV3-2) with TRBJ1-1, with D unresolved. Per the germline V gene, CDR1 is LGHDT and CDR2 is YNNKEL (reference sequence). V was trimmed by 0 bases and J by 6 bases, leaving 11 bases between them. The CDR3 is 14 amino acids. CDR3: CASSQDLMRAEAFF. CDR3 DNA: TGTGCCAGCAGCCAAGATTTAATGAGGGCTGAAGCTTTCTTT.

The chain carries TRBV7-8 and TRBJ1-2; 7 bases fit TRBD1. Trimming took 1 base from V and 4 from J; bases not matched to a gene: 12. Germline V gives CDR1 SGHVS, CDR2 FQNEAQ. The CDR3 spans 17 residues. The CDR3 nucleotides read TGTGCCAGCAGCTTAGGGACGACAGGGACGGACATCTATGGCTACACCTTC. It is translated as CASSLGTTGTDIYGYTF.

A note on this clone: At one boundary the junction diverges from the germline segment, which might be a read error. The rearrangement links TRBV30 to TRBJ2-3; D is undetermined. Germline CDR1 GTSNPN, CDR2 SVGIG (reference sequence). The CDR3 is 12 amino acids. The CDR3: CAWSVAPWGSLF. The DNA of the CDR3 is TGTGCCTGGAGTGTAGCCCCTTGGGGTTCCCTCTTT.

This clone came up a few times. The chain joins TRBV11-3 to TRBJ1-1; TRBD1 might be the D (6 bases). Deletions cut 2 bases from V and 4 bases from J, with 8 bases between. The germline gives CDR1 SGHNT, CDR2 YENEEA. There are 13 residues in the CDR3. Here the CDR3 reads CASSLQQGTEAFF. The DNA for the CDR3 is TGTGCCAGCAGCTTACAACAGGGCACTGAAGCTTTCTTT. Based on the CDR3 plus reference TRBV11-3 and TRBJ1-1, the full variable domain is EAGVVQSPRYKIIEKKQPVAFWCNPISGHNTLYWYLQNLGQGPELLIRYENEEAVDDSQLPKDRFSAERLKGVDSTLKIQPAELGDSAVYLCASSLQQGTEAFFGQGTRLTVV.

As DNA, the CDR3 is TGTGCCAGCAGTTACTGGACGGGGGGGCTTATAGATACGCAGTATTTT. The encoded protein is CASSYWTGGLIDTQYF. This chain joins TRBV6-2 or TRBV6-3 and TRBJ2-3; 8 bases agree with TRBD2. CDR1 is MNHEY and CDR2 is SVGEGT in the germline V gene. This CDR3 has 16 residues. The ends lost 1 base at V and 5 bases at J; junction bases unmatched: 8.

The chain employs TRBV28 and TRBJ1-3, with D possibly being TRBD1 (6 bases). From germline, CDR1 is MDHEN and CDR2 SYDVKM. The germline V and J ends were trimmed by 3 bases and 4 bases, with 10 bases remaining between them. CDR3 length: 14 residues. The CDR3 coding sequence is TGTGCCAGCAGTTTCCAGGGGAGCGGAAACACCATATATTTT. It encodes CASSFQGSGNTIYF.

The chain is built from TRBV18 and TRBJ1-1; TRBD1 is a possible D gene (6 bases). The V end lost 2 bases, the J end lost 5 bases, and 18 bases lay between the germline ends. Germline V gives CDR1 KGHSH, CDR2 LQKENI. The CDR3 is 16 amino acids. CDR3 amino acids: CASSPFKTGLLTEAFF. As DNA, the CDR3 is TGTGCCAGCTCACCATTCAAAACAGGGTTGTTAACTGAAGCTTTCTTT.

The V gene is TRBV6-6, the J gene TRBJ1-5; D ambiguous. This CDR3 region has 16 residues. Germline V lookup: CDR1 MNHNY, CDR2 SVGAGI (reference sequence). Between the trimmed V and J ends, which lost 5 bases and 2 bases, there was a span of 16 bases. CDR3: CASSTPLGVGNQPQHF. CDR3 DNA sequence: TGTGCCAGCAGTACGCCCTTGGGAGTGGGCAATCAGCCCCAGCATTTT.

This chain uses TRBV7-3 with TRBJ2-1; 12 bases match TRBD2. The CDR3 runs to 15 residues. J was trimmed by 7 bases and V by 3 bases; bases with no gene match: 4. From germline, CDR1 is SGHTA and CDR2 FQGTGA. The CDR3 protein is CASSLSSGGVNEQFF. CDR3 coding DNA: TGTGCCAGCAGCTTGTCTAGCGGGGGGGTAAATGAGCAGTTCTTC.

CDR3 protein: CASSLLGGARTGYTF. The CDR3 DNA follows: TGTGCCAGCAGTCTATTGGGAGGGGCTCGGACTGGCTACACCTTC. The V gene is TRBV27, the J gene TRBJ1-2, with D perhaps matching TRBD1 (5 bases). Trimming removed 5 bases at V and 7 bases at J, with 20 bases between. In germline, CDR1 is MNHEY, CDR2 SMNVEV (reference sequence). This CDR3 spans 15 amino acids.

The chain combines TRBV6-6 with TRBJ1-5; D gene uncertain. Trimming left V 7 bases short and J 6 bases short, with 13 bases between. The germline CDR1 and CDR2 sequences are MNHNY and SVGAGI (reference sequence). There are 13 residues in the CDR3. The CDR3 loop reads CASTDYLGQPQHF. The DNA of the CDR3 is TGTGCCAGCACCGACTACCTCGGTCAGCCCCAGCATTTT.

The CDR3 DNA follows: TGTGCCAGCAGCCAGGGGGGACGAGAAAAACTGTTTTTT. Residues: CASSQGGREKLFF. The rearrangement links TRBV3-1 (or the pseudogene TRBV3-2) to TRBJ1-4, with D perhaps TRBD1 (5 bases). In germline, CDR1 is LGHDT, CDR2 YNNKEL (reference sequence). The CDR3 length is 13 residues. Trimming took 3 bases from V and 8 from J, leaving 10 bases between them.

Notes on this clone: It is unclear where the CDR3 begins or ends on the DNA, so no DNA is shown, and the CDR3 is as TCRdb lists it. This sequence joins TRBV6-4 and TRBJ1-6. The CDR3 is 14 amino acids in total, end residues counted. CDR1 and CDR2 (germline): MRHNA, SNTAGT. CDR3 amino acids: CASSTSGLGSPLHF.

This chain uses TRBV19 with TRBJ1-5; D is ambiguous. Trimming pared 2 bases from V and 4 bases from J, leaving 15 bases between. The CDR3 contains 16 residues. Germline V gives CDR1 LNHDA, CDR2 SQIVND (reference sequence). The CDR3 DNA is TGTGCCAGTAGTATAAGATTCTGGGATTATAATCAGCCCCAGCATTTT. Translated: CASSIRFWDYNQPQHF.

This clone occurred once. The chain's CDR3 is CASSSPTGGSYNEQFF. The DNA for the CDR3 is TGTGCCAGCAGTTCCCCGACAGGGGGCTCCTACAATGAGCAGTTCTTC. The chain carries TRBV27 and TRBJ2-1; 9 nucleotides agree with TRBD1. In germline, CDR1 is MNHEY, CDR2 SMNVEV (reference sequence). J was trimmed by 0 bases and V by 4 bases; bases with no gene match: 4. The CDR3 contains 16 residues.

The chain is built from TRBV7-9 and TRBJ1-6, with TRBD1 matching over 7 bases. The junction had 5 bases not matched to a gene; V was cut back by 1 base and J by 8 bases. CDR3 size: 15 residues. Germline values: CDR1 SEHNR, CDR2 FQNEAQ (reference sequence). The CDR3 bases are TGTGCCAGCAGCTTAGGGACAGGCCCCTATTCACCCCTCCACTTT. This codes for CASSLGTGPYSPLHF.

The chain employs TRBV11-2 and TRBJ2-7, with 8 bases that match TRBD1. The germline CDR1 and CDR2 sequences are SGHAT and FQNNGV. This CDR3 spans 13 amino acids. With 3 bases clipped from V and 2 bases from J, the junction kept 0 bases outside the gene matches. The CDR3 sequence is CASSLDRAYEQYF. The CDR3 DNA reads as TGTGCCAGCAGCTTGGACAGGGCCTACGAGCAGTACTTC.

Notes on this clone: This CDR3 is also generated by other DNA sequences in the sample. Here the CDR3 reads CASSLTGNTEAFF. The CDR3 nucleotides are TGTGCCAGCAGCTTAACGGGGAACACTGAAGCTTTCTTT. V usage is TRBV7-3 and J usage is TRBJ1-1; no definite D call. CDR3 length equals 13 residues. The germline V gene has CDR1 SGHTA and CDR2 FQGTGA. V was clipped by 0 bases and J by 1 base, with 3 bases between them. Full variable domain (remainder filled in from reference TRBV7-3 and TRBJ1-1): GAGVSQTPSNKVTEKGKYVELRCDPISGHTALYWYRQSLGQGPEFLIYFQGTGAADDSGLPNDRFFAVRPEGSVSTLKIQRTERGDSAVYLCASSLTGNTEAFFGQGTRLTVV.

CDR3: CASSYSGGDAEAFF. The CDR3 DNA reads TGTGCCAGCAGCTATAGTGGAGGGGATGCTGAAGCTTTCTTT. V is TRBV7-8 and J is TRBJ1-1; perhaps TRBD1 as D (5 bases). Deletions cut 4 bases from V and 6 bases from J, with 15 bases between. Germline-derived CDR1 and CDR2 are SGHVS and FQNEAQ. The CDR3 length is 14 residues. Using reference TRBV7-8 and TRBJ1-1 for the parts outside the CDR3, the full variable domain is GAGVSQSPRYKVAKRGQDVALRCDPISGHVSLFWYQQALGQGPEFLTYFQNEAQLDKSGLPSDRFFAERPEGSVSTLKIQRTQQEDSAVYLCASSYSGGDAEAFFGQGTRLTVV.

The chain joins TRBV30 to TRBJ1-2; the D gene is possibly TRBD1 (6 bases). The CDR3 has 13 amino acids. V was cut by 2 bases and J by 7 bases, with 14 bases left in between. Germline V CDR1 and CDR2: GTSNPN, SVGIG (reference sequence). CDR3 in amino acids: CAWSRGEGIGYTF. CDR3 in DNA: TGTGCCTGGAGTAGGGGGGAGGGGATTGGCTACACCTTC.